The rows below give T cell receptor beta chains drawn from one sample of a study of blood T cells in healthy people across ages. TCRdb recomputed calls from the 5' RACE reads with MiXCR, one row per CDR3 protein. The sample holds fewer than 800,000 distinct CDR3 sequences, around 25% seen once. Another study also made use of these data, one on T cells of mothers and their children.

Sequenced sample: blood. These receptors were obtained from a boy aged 5-17 years in good health. Both conserved end residues are part of each CDR3. D genes are given only for firm matches. The size field is filled for only some rows; it gives once, few, many or a size class.

>14|.|TRBJ2-5|TRBD2|TRBV12-3/TRBV12-4
CASSSLAIQETQYF
TGTGCCAGCAGCTCACTAGCGATCCAAGAGACCCAGTACTTC
>20|.|TRBJ2-5|TRBD1|TRBV29-1
CSVEDLLTIGQGVKEETQYF
TGCAGCGTTGAAGATCTTTTAACGATCGGACAGGGGGTTAAGGAAGAGACCCAGTACTTC
>13|.|TRBJ2-5|TRBD1|TRBV2
CASRTGHQETQYF
TGTGCCAGCAGGACAGGGCACCAAGAGACCCAGTACTTC
>15|.|TRBJ2-6|.|TRBV28
CASSTGDSGANVLTF
TGTGCCAGCAGCACGGGAGACTCTGGGGCCAACGTCCTGACTTTC
>15|few|TRBJ2-3|TRBD2|TRBV20-1
CSAARAGGPQGTQYF
TGCAGTGCTGCCCGGGCGGGGGGGCCGCAGGGTACGCAGTATTTT
>16|few|TRBJ2-3|TRBD2|TRBV5-1
CASSEELAGEGDTQYF
TGCGCCAGCAGCGAAGAGCTAGCGGGAGAGGGGGATACGCAGTATTTT
>16|.|TRBJ2-7|.|TRBV3-1
CASSHLASGDSYEQYF
TGTGCCAGCAGCCACCTAGCCTCAGGGGATTCCTACGAGCAGTACTTC
>12|.|TRBJ1-2|.|TRBV20-1
CSAREAGGGYTF
TGCAGTGCTAGAGAGGCCGGGGGTGGCTACACCTTC
>13|few|TRBJ2-3|.|TRBV28
CASSSRETDTQYF
TGTGCCAGCAGTTCCCGTGAAACAGATACGCAGTATTTT
>12|.|TRBJ2-5|.|TRBV20-1
CSAGDEQETQYF
TGCAGTGCTGGGGACGAGCAAGAGACCCAGTACTTC
>14|.|TRBJ1-2|TRBD1|TRBV20-1
CSARDTGGNYGYTF
TGCAGTGCTAGAGATACAGGGGGTAACTATGGCTACACCTTC
>15|.|TRBJ2-1|TRBD2|TRBV6-2/TRBV6-3
CASRSGSLSYNEQFF
TGTGCCAGCAGGAGCGGGAGCCTCTCCTACAATGAGCAGTTCTTC
>17|few|TRBJ2-1|TRBD2|TRBV14
CASSLGLAGLSYNEQFF
TGTGCCAGCAGCCTAGGACTAGCGGGACTCTCCTACAATGAGCAGTTCTTC
>14|.|TRBJ2-5|.|TRBV4-1
CASSQHLAGETQYF
TGCGCCAGCAGCCAACATCTAGCCGGAGAGACCCAGTACTTC
>15|.|TRBJ2-7|.|TRBV4-1
CASSQVIAHSYEQYF
TGCGCCAGCAGCCAAGTTATAGCGCACTCCTACGAGCAGTACTTC
>14|few|TRBJ1-2|.|TRBV9
CASSAGSPADGYTF
TGTGCCAGCAGTGCAGGATCCCCAGCTGATGGCTACACCTTC
>16|.|TRBJ2-5|.|TRBV5-1
CASSLGLDWLGETQYF
TGCGCCAGCAGCTTGGGACTCGATTGGCTGGGGGAGACCCAGTACTTC
>11|.|TRBJ1-1|.|TRBV10-3
CAIRENTEAFF
TGTGCCATCAGGGAGAACACTGAAGCTTTCTTT
>16|.|TRBJ2-5|TRBD2|TRBV6-6
CASSQGLAGVLETQYF
TGTGCCAGCAGTCAAGGACTAGCGGGAGTCTTGGAGACCCAGTACTTC
>16|.|TRBJ1-2|.|TRBV7-9
CASSSQAGTSSSGYTF
TGTGCCAGCAGCTCTCAGGCGGGCACAAGCTCATCTGGCTACACCTTC
>17|.|TRBJ2-7|TRBD2|TRBV4-3
CASSQGTSGGASYEQYF
TGCGCCAGCAGCCAAGGGACTAGCGGGGGAGCTTCCTACGAGCAGTACTTC